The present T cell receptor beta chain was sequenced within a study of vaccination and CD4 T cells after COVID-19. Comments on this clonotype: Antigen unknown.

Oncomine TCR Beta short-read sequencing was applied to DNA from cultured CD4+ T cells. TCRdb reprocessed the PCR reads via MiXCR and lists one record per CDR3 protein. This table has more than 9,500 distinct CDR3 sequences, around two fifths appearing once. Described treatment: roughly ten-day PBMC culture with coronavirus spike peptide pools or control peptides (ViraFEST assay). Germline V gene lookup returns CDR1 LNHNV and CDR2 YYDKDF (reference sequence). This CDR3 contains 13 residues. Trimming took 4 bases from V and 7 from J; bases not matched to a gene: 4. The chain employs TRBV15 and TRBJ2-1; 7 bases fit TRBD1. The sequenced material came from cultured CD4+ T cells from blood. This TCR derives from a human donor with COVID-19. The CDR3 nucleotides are TGTGCCACCAGCAAACCACAGGGGAATGAGCAGTTCTTC. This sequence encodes CATSKPQGNEQFF.